The text below deals with one T cell receptor (beta chain). Its matching antigen is unknown. The entry originates in a study of naive and memory T cell subsets. Study outcomes and limitations: Especially in CD8 cells, naive repertoires contained a few larger clonotypes, possibly CD45RA-re-expressing memory cells.

CDR1 is LNHDA, CDR2 SQIVND, per germline (reference sequence). The CDR3 length is 17 residues. Trimming cost V 0 bases and J 0 bases, with 11 bases left between them. The beta constant-region primer was an equimolar mix of two oligonucleotides covering TRBC1 and TRBC2. Ligated cDNA was amplified by four rounds of PCR with nested alpha and beta constant-region primers and SP2. TCRdb used MiXCR to reprocess the UMI-ligation and nested PCR reads, holding one entry per CDR3 protein. Of about 140,000 distinct CDR3 sequences listed, approximately 21% are singletons. Sequential positive selection took CD4 T cells first, then CD8 T cells.

The sequenced sample consisted of naive CD8+ T cells from blood. The rearrangement joins TRBV19 to TRBJ1-4, with no clear D. This TCR was recovered from a human donor in good health. The CDR3 region is CASSIDMETTTNEKLFF. The DNA of the CDR3 is TGTGCCAGTAGTATAGATATGGAGACGACAACTAATGAAAAACTGTTTTTT.